A single sample gave rise to the 22 T cell receptor beta chains below, sequenced in a study of graft-versus-host responses after intestinal transplantation. Antigens of these TCRs are unknown. Repertoires were generated with immunoSEQ multiplex PCR, while TCRdb's copy carries only in-frame clones and drops some. The sample holds more than 70,000 clones; under 95% are singletons and the top ten take roughly 0.39%. The material sequenced was unstimulated CD8+ T cells sorted from spleen or lymph node cells, taken before transplant. The receptors here all came from a human donor who was the organ donor for an intestinal transplant.

About this clone: Other DNA sequences in the sample encode the same CDR3. The chain is built from TRBV19 and TRBJ2-1, with D uncertain. V gave up 1 base and J gave up 4 bases, with 5 bases separating them. Per germline, CDR1 LNHDA and CDR2 SQIVND (reference sequence). This CDR3 has 13 amino acids. CDR3 in DNA: TGTGCCAGTAGTATAGGGCAGTACAATGAGCAGTTCTTC. Translating it yields CASSIGQYNEQFF.

The CDR3 spells CASSPGGTGNNEQFF. The CDR3 DNA is TGTGCCAGCAGCCCGGGGGGGACAGGGAACAATGAGCAGTTCTTC. The chain recombines TRBV9 with TRBJ2-1, with D possibly TRBD1 on 9 matching bases. V shed 4 bases and J shed 5 bases, with 16 bases lying between them. The CDR3 runs 15 residues. Germline-derived CDR1 and CDR2 are SGDLS and YYNGEE.

CDR3 sequence (DNA): TGTGCCAGCAGCCCACAGGGCACCCCAATCGGCTACACCTTC. Translation gives CASSPQGTPIGYTF. The gene calls are TRBV9 and TRBJ1-2; tentatively, D is TRBD1 (6 bases). Germline-derived CDR1 and CDR2 are SGDLS and YYNGEE. Trimming shortened V by 4 bases and J by 8 bases, and 18 bases separated the two germline ends. The CDR3 covers 14 residues.

The V gene is TRBV11-1, the J gene TRBJ2-7; D remains ambiguous. The CDR3 contains 14 residues. V was cut by 2 bases and J by 2 bases, with 10 bases left in between. In germline, CDR1 is SGHAT, CDR2 FQDESV (reference sequence). Here the CDR3 DNA reads TGTGCCAGCAGCTTAAGAGCTCCCACCTACGAGCAGTACTTC. Encoded protein: CASSLRAPTYEQYF.

The V gene is TRBV25-1, the J gene TRBJ2-7, with 7 bases matching TRBD1. The germline gives CDR1 MGHDK, CDR2 SYGVNS. V dropped 2 bases and J dropped 3; count of bases not matched to a gene: 7. This CDR3 region has 15 residues. The CDR3 DNA is TGTGCCAGCAGTGAAACCGGGACAGCAGTCTACGAGCAGTACTTC. Residues: CASSETGTAVYEQYF.

CDR3 DNA sequence: TGTGCCAGCTCACCCCGCGGGGTAACCCAGTACTTC. As protein: CASSPRGVTQYF. J is TRBJ2-5 and V is TRBV18, with a possible D match to TRBD2 (6 bases). The CDR3 contains 12 residues. V lost 3 bases and J 8 bases, leaving 10 bases between the germline ends. Germline V gene data show CDR1 as KGHSH and CDR2 as LQKENI. The variable domain in full, completed from reference TRBV18 and TRBJ2-5, reads NAGVMQNPRHLVRRRGQEARLRCSPMKGHSHVYWYRQLPEEGLKFMVYLQKENIIDESGMPKERFSAEFPKEGPSILRIQQVVRGDSAAYFCASSPRGVTQYFGPGTRLLVL.

To note about this clone: The sample carries other DNA sequences with the same CDR3. The V gene is TRBV9, the J gene TRBJ2-2; 12 positions match TRBD2. The V gene end was trimmed by 3 bases and the J gene end by 6 bases; junction bases not matched to a gene: 0. Germline CDR1 and CDR2: SGDLS and YYNGEE. The CDR3 extends over 14 amino acids. CDR3 region: CASSASGGAGELFF. CDR3 bases: TGTGCCAGCAGCGCTAGCGGGGGGGCCGGGGAGCTGTTTTTT. The variable domain in full, with the rest retrieved from reference TRBV9 and TRBJ2-2, is DSGVTQTPKHLITATGQRVTLRCSPRSGDLSVYWYQQSLDQGLQFLIQYYNGEERAKGNILERFSAQQFPDLHSELNLSSLELGDSALYFCASSASGGAGELFFGEGSRLTVL.

The chain has TRBV4-3 and TRBJ2-1, with TRBD2 matching over 9 bases. V was pared by 5 bases and J by 7 bases, with 6 bases of the junction left unmatched. Germline assignment: CDR1 LGHNA and CDR2 YSLEER. The CDR3 covers 14 residues. CDR3 region: CASSLRGGGNEQFF. Here the CDR3 DNA reads TGCGCCAGCAGCTTGCGGGGGGGCGGGAATGAGCAGTTCTTC.

V gene TRBV7-9 combines with J gene TRBJ1-1, with D perhaps TRBD1 (6 bases). Germline V lookup: CDR1 SEHNR, CDR2 FQNEAQ (reference sequence). Trimming left V 1 base short and J 9 bases short, with 15 bases between. This CDR3 contains 14 residues. The CDR3 DNA reads TGTGCCAGCAGCTTAGAGGCTGACAGGTTAAAAGCTTTCTTT. This translates into CASSLEADRLKAFF.

The chain is built from TRBV5-6 and TRBJ2-1; a possible D gene is TRBD2 (6 bases). CDR1 is SGHDT and CDR2 is YYEEEE in the germline V gene. CDR3 size: 14 residues. V was pared by 3 bases and J by 5 bases, with 12 bases between. CDR3 DNA: TGTGCCAGCAGCTGGGGGGTAGCTAACAATGAGCAGTTCTTC. Amino acid sequence: CASSWGVANNEQFF.

This clone was detected once. The chain has TRBV5-1 and TRBJ2-3; TRBD1 matches at 9 bases. With V trimmed by 7 bases and J by 5 bases, 5 bases remained unmatched. This CDR3 has 13 amino acids. Germline-derived CDR1 and CDR2 are SGHRS and YFSETQ. The DNA of the CDR3 is TGCGCCAGCCGTGACAGGGGGGAAGATACGCAGTATTTT. It yields the protein CASRDRGEDTQYF. The complete variable domain, with remaining parts taken from reference TRBV5-1 and TRBJ2-3, reads KAGVTQTPRYLIKTRGQQVTLSCSPISGHRSVSWYQQTPGQGLQFLFEYFSETQRNKGNFPGRFSGRQFSNSRSEMNVSTLELGDSALYLCASRDRGEDTQYFGPGTRLTVL.

The chain uses TRBV30 and TRBJ2-5, with D possibly TRBD1 on 5 matching bases. The DNA end lines up better with TRBJ2-7; the J call may be wrong. The CDR3 runs to 13 residues. Germline lookup yields CDR1 GTSNPN and CDR2 SVGIG (reference sequence). CDR3 coding DNA: TGTGCCTGGAGCGTAGGGGATGGTTACGAGCAGTACTTC. Amino acids: CAWSVGDGYEQYF.

V and J are TRBV19 and TRBJ2-7, with D unclear. CDR1 is LNHDA and CDR2 is SQIVND in the germline V gene (reference sequence). V lost 5 bases to trimming and J lost 5 bases, with 13 bases between them. The length of the CDR3 is 13 residues. The chain's CDR3 is CASSFRHLDEQYF. Written as DNA, the CDR3 is TGTGCCAGTAGTTTCAGGCATCTGGACGAGCAGTACTTC.

V gene TRBV18 combines with J gene TRBJ2-1; D not certain. This CDR3 is built from 14 residues. CDR1 is KGHSH, CDR2 LQKENI, per germline. V gave up 6 bases and J gave up 0 bases, with 9 bases separating them. Here the CDR3 reads CASSPWSSYNEQFF. CDR3 in DNA: TGTGCCAGCTCGCCCTGGAGCTCCTACAATGAGCAGTTCTTC.

The gene calls are TRBV7-2 and TRBJ2-7; TRBD2 agrees at 7 bases. Looked up from germline, CDR1 is SGHTA and CDR2 is FQGNSA. The CDR3 contains 15 residues. J was trimmed by 1 base and V by 1 base; bases with no gene match: 4. CDR3 loop: CASSLGGGGSYEQYF. The CDR3, as DNA: TGTGCCAGCAGCTTAGGGGGCGGGGGATCCTACGAGCAGTACTTC.

CDR3 sequence reads: CASSPWTSGGASNEQFF. The CDR3 nucleotides are TGTGCCAGCAGCCCGTGGACTAGCGGGGGGGCCTCAAATGAGCAGTTCTTC. The chain has TRBV5-6 and TRBJ2-1; TRBD2 agrees at 15 bases. The CDR3 contains 17 residues. Trimming took 4 bases from V and 7 from J; bases not matched to a gene: 9. The germline V gene encodes CDR1 SGHDT and CDR2 YYEEEE.

The chain recombines TRBV29-1 with TRBJ2-7; the match to TRBD1 covers 10 bases. Germline CDR1 is SQVTM and CDR2 is ANQGSEA. CDR3 length: 12 amino acids. The ends lost 8 bases at V and 6 bases at J; junction bases unmatched: 7. The DNA for the CDR3 is TGCAGCACGGTCGGACAGGGGGGCGAGCAGTACTTC. Translating gives CSTVGQGGEQYF.

In its sample, this clone was seen once. The chain couples TRBV4-2 to TRBJ2-7, with TRBD1 matching 8 bases. J was trimmed by 3 bases and V by 4 bases; bases with no gene match: 5. The V gene's germline CDR1 is LGHNA and CDR2 YNFKEQ. The CDR3 spans 14 residues. CDR3 sequence reads: CASSPDRGNYEQYF. CDR3 sequence (DNA): TGTGCCAGCAGCCCAGACAGGGGAAACTACGAGCAGTACTTC.

This clone was counted once. The gene calls are TRBV6-5 and TRBJ2-2; 9 bases agree with TRBD2. Germline trimming cut 9 bases from V and 2 bases from J; bases unmatched to any gene: 1. CDR3 length: 13 residues. Per germline, CDR1 MNHEY and CDR2 SVGAGI. CDR3 sequence reads: CASSGGNTGELFF. The CDR3 region has the DNA TGTGCCAGTAGCGGGGGTAACACCGGGGAGCTGTTTTTT.

The chain links TRBV5-6 to TRBJ2-7, with D maybe TRBD2 (5 bases). The CDR3 loop spans 14 amino acids. The V end was cut by 2 bases, the J end by 6 bases, with 15 bases between. CDR1 SGHDT and CDR2 YYEEEE come from the germline V gene. The CDR3 here is CASSLMVSAGEQYF. Here the CDR3 DNA reads TGTGCCAGCAGCTTAATGGTTAGCGCGGGCGAGCAGTACTTC. Combining the CDR3 with reference TRBV5-6 and TRBJ2-7 gives the whole variable domain DAGVTQSPTHLIKTRGQQVTLRCSPKSGHDTVSWYQQALGQGPQFIFQYYEEEERQRGNFPDRFSGHQFPNYSSELNVNALLLGDSALYLCASSLMVSAGEQYFGPGTRLTVT.

About this clone: At one end, the junction sequence differs from germline, possibly due to a read error. The DNA of the CDR3 is TGTGCTAGCAGCTCCATCCGGGGGGGACAAGAGACCCAGTACTTC. This translates into CASSSIRGGQETQYF. V is TRBV7-7 and J is TRBJ2-5; 8 positions agree with TRBD2. The CDR3 spans 15 residues. CDR1 and CDR2 from the germline V gene are SSHAT and FNYEAQ (reference sequence).

The chain links TRBV29-1 to TRBJ2-7; possible D gene TRBD1, 7 bases. CDR1 is SQVTM and CDR2 is ANQGSEA in the germline V gene. The CDR3 runs 12 residues. Trimming left V 4 bases short and J 6 bases short, with 13 bases between. CDR3 in DNA: TGCAGCGTTGTAGCAGGGGGAGGCGAGCAGTACTTC. The encoded protein is CSVVAGGGEQYF.